This TCR beta chain was sequenced in a study of T cell responses to AZD1222 COVID-19 vaccine. Whole-study findings and limits: Just a handful of AZD1222 recipients tested seropositive at baseline. The peak T cell response came first, and repertoires were sampled only after it.

This CDR3 has 19 residues. Germline V lookup: CDR1 LGHNA, CDR2 YNFKEQ. Trimming removed 4 bases from V and 4 bases from J; junction bases left unmatched: 14. Samples with a second dose at about 4 or about 12 weeks were pooled together. TCRdb's table, derived via immunoSEQ multiplex PCR, lists solely in-frame clones and lacks some. The sample comprises tens of thousands of clones, about nine tenths of which are singletons, and 6.9% rests with the top ten. Remarks on this clone: Its antigen is not identified.

Specimen: peripheral blood, collected 28 days after the second AZD1222 dose. The V gene is TRBV4-2, the J gene TRBJ2-5, with 14 bases aligning to TRBD2. The sequence was collected from an adult who received the AZD1222 COVID-19 vaccine. For the CDR3, the DNA is TGTGCCAGCAGCCGCTCAATCGGGACTAGCGGGAGAAGCTCAGAGACCCAGTACTTC. It is translated as CASSRSIGTSGRSSETQYF.